Each of the 7 T cell receptor beta chains below was sequenced from the same sample in a study of naive and memory T cell subsets. Ligated cDNA underwent four rounds of PCR with nested alpha and beta constant region primers and SP2. TCRdb passed the 5' RACE reads through MiXCR, listing each CDR3 protein once. Here the sample spans roughly 48,000 distinct CDR3 sequences, approximately 4.5% being singletons. An oligonucleotide containing a UMI was ligated to the 3' end of TCR cDNA. These receptors originate from a female donor in good health.

Many counts were recorded for this clonotype. V usage is TRBV5-1 and J usage is TRBJ2-1; 8 nucleotides agree with TRBD1. Trimming took 5 bases from V and 8 from J; bases not matched to a gene: 3. CDR3 length equals 12 residues. Germline CDR1 SGHRS, CDR2 YFSETQ. The CDR3 nucleotides are TGCGCCAGCAGAGGACAGGGCGATGAGCAGTTCTTC. Translated: CASRGQGDEQFF.

This clonotype has a count of ten or more. The chain combines TRBV7-9 with TRBJ1-6, with a tentative D call TRBD1 (5 bases). Germline V CDR1 and CDR2: SEHNR, FQNEAQ (reference sequence). The V and J ends lost 4 bases and 7 bases respectively, with 17 bases between them. The CDR3 has 16 amino acids. In DNA, the CDR3 is TGTGCCAGCAGCTCAGGGAGGGGCACATTGAATTCACCCCTCCACTTT. Its translation is CASSSGRGTLNSPLHF.

This clonotype was counted at least ten times. The rearrangement joins TRBV11-2 to TRBJ2-5; 8 bases match TRBD1. The germline V gene encodes CDR1 SGHAT and CDR2 FQNNGV. The length of the CDR3 is 15 residues. V lost 4 bases and J lost 1; bases outside the gene matches: 5. This chain's CDR3 is CASSWTGISQETQYF. The DNA for the CDR3 is TGTGCCAGCAGCTGGACAGGGATTTCCCAAGAGACCCAGTACTTC.

This clonotype showed up many times. The chain has TRBV5-6 and TRBJ2-7; TRBD1 aligns across 12 bases. From germline, CDR1 is SGHDT and CDR2 YYEEEE. This CDR3 is 14 amino acids long. V trimming: 0 bases; J trimming: 12 bases; junction bases outside the gene matches: 7. The CDR3 DNA reads as TGTGCCAGCAGCTTGGAGGGACAGGGGGCGGATCGGTACTTC. This encodes CASSLEGQGADRYF.

At least ten counts were recorded for this clonotype. The chain uses TRBV29-1 and TRBJ1-5, with TRBD1 matching over 10 bases. Germline assignment: CDR1 SQVTM and CDR2 ANQGSEA. This CDR3 contains 17 residues. V lost 5 bases and J lost 4; bases outside the gene matches: 14. DNA of the CDR3: TGCAGCGTTCTTATAAAACCCGGGACAGGGGTGAATCAGCCCCAGCATTTT. Its protein product is CSVLIKPGTGVNQPQHF.

This clonotype was counted many times. For the CDR3, the DNA is TGTGCCAGCAGCGGCGGGAACGTCAAGAACACCGGGGAGCTGTTTTTT. It codes for CASSGGNVKNTGELFF. This sequence joins TRBV3-1 and TRBJ2-2; possibly TRBD2 for D (6 bases). This CDR3 is built from 16 residues. V was cut by 5 bases and J by 1 base, with 14 bases left in between. The germline V gene encodes CDR1 LGHDT and CDR2 YNNKEL (reference sequence).

There are a few counts of this clonotype. The CDR3: CASSFQGQGASGANVLTF. The CDR3 bases are TGTGCCAGCAGCTTCCAGGGACAGGGGGCGTCTGGGGCCAACGTCCTGACTTTC. The chain uses TRBV9 and TRBJ2-6, with 12 bases fitting TRBD1. Germline V gene sequence: CDR1 SGDLS, CDR2 YYNGEE. The CDR3 has 18 residues. V was pared by 4 bases and J by 1 base, with 6 bases of the junction left unmatched.